This is a list of T cell receptor beta chains from one sample in a study of blood T cell repertoires in COVID-19. Method: immunoSEQ multiplex PCR; TCRdb's copy keeps in-frame clones and lacks some. The data hold 120,000 or so clones, with about 70% observed a single time. Sequences were obtained from peripheral blood. The source is a woman aged 70-85 years with acute or convalescent COVID-19. The CDR3 runs from the conserved cysteine through the conserved F or W. The order of the fields is V gene, J gene, D gene, clone size, CDR3 DNA, CDR3 protein. D genes are given only for firm matches. The size entry is marked missing in some rows and otherwise reads once, few, many or a size class.

TRBV7-9	TRBJ2-3	.	.	TGTGCCAGCAGGGAGGGGGCGAGGGACACAGATACGCAGTATTTT	CASREGARDTDTQYF
TRBV6-5	TRBJ2-1	.	.	TGTGCCAGTATAGCGGATGGGAGCTACAATGAGCAGTTCTTC	CASIADGSYNEQFF
TRBV29-1	TRBJ1-2	.	.	TGCAGCGTTGGGGACACGTCCTATGGCTACACCTTC	CSVGDTSYGYTF
TRBV18	TRBJ2-7	TRBD1	.	TGTGCCAGCTCACAAGTTCCGACAGGGTCAACCTACGGGCAGTACTTC	CASSQVPTGSTYGQYF
TRBV4-1	TRBJ1-5	TRBD1	.	TGCGCCAGCAGCCCACTCGGACAGGGCACTCAGCCCCAGCATTTT	CASSPLGQGTQPQHF
TRBV29-1	TRBJ2-1	TRBD1	few	TGCAGCATGACGCAGGGGGCTAGTGAGCAGTTCTTC	CSMTQGASEQFF
TRBV18	TRBJ1-1	.	.	TGTGCCAGCTCACCCGTTGGGGGGACGAACACTGAAGCTTTCTTT	CASSPVGGTNTEAFF
TRBV19	TRBJ1-3	TRBD1	.	TGTGCCAGTAGTGTCGACAGGGGATCTACTGGAAACACCATATATTTT	CASSVDRGSTGNTIYF
TRBV11-2	TRBJ2-7	.	.	TGTGCCAGCAGCTTAGGGGCAGCAAGCTCCTACGAGCAGTACTTC	CASSLGAASSYEQYF
TRBV2	TRBJ1-2	.	few	TGTGCCAGCAGTGAGGGGGCCCCAGATGGCTACACCTTC	CASSEGAPDGYTF
TRBV27	TRBJ1-4	TRBD1	.	TGTGCCAGCTCCCCCGCCCCGGGACAGCCTAATGAAAAACTGTTTTTT	CASSPAPGQPNEKLFF
TRBV19	TRBJ1-3	.	.	TGTGCCAGTAGTATAGGGGGCTCAATTCTTCACTCTGGAAACACCATATATTTT	CASSIGGSILHSGNTIYF
TRBV21-1	TRBJ1-1	.	.	TGTGCCAGCTATGAAGCTTTCTTT	CASYEAFF
TRBV24-1	TRBJ1-3	.	few	TGTGCCACCAGTGATTTAACAGGCCTATATTTT	CATSDLTGLYF
TRBV14	TRBJ2-7	TRBD1	once	TGTGCCAGCAGCCTTTTTAATACCGGGACAGGGTCCTACGAGCAGTACTTC	CASSLFNTGTGSYEQYF
TRBV28	TRBJ1-1	.	few	TGTGCCAGCAGGGTCAGGGGTAGGAACACTGAAGCTTTCTTT	CASRVRGRNTEAFF
TRBV5-4	TRBJ2-2	.	.	TGTGCCAGCAGCTTGGGGGGAGTTACCGGGGAGCTGTTTTTT	CASSLGGVTGELFF
TRBV19	TRBJ1-5	.	once	TGTGCCAGTAGTATTCCAGGGGCAGGCCAGCCCCAGCATTTT	CASSIPGAGQPQHF
TRBV10-2	TRBJ2-2	.	.	TGCGCCACCCAGGGCGTCACCGGGGAGCTGTTTTTT	CATQGVTGELFF
TRBV7-2	TRBJ2-4	TRBD2	.	TGTGCCAGCAGCTTAGTTGATGGCGGGAGGGCCCGAATCATTCAGTACTTC	CASSLVDGGRARIIQYF
TRBV19	TRBJ1-2	.	.	TGTGCCAGTAGTCCGTTTGTGGGGCGAAACTATGGCTACACCTTC	CASSPFVGRNYGYTF
TRBV2	TRBJ1-6	TRBD1	.	TGTGCCAGCAGTGACCAGACAGGGGGGGACTTCGGATCACCCCTCCACTTT	CASSDQTGGDFGSPLHF
TRBV5-4	TRBJ1-1	TRBD1	.	TGTGCCAGCAGCTATAGGGGGCCGAACACTGAAGCTTTCTTT	CASSYRGPNTEAFF
TRBV5-6	TRBJ2-3	.	.	TGTGCCAGCAGCCAGAGGAGCGGCACAGATACGCAGTATTTT	CASSQRSGTDTQYF
TRBV5-5	TRBJ2-5	.	few	TGTGCCAGCAGTCCACATGACACCCAAGAGACCCAGTACTTC	CASSPHDTQETQYF
TRBV11-1	TRBJ2-7	.	.	TGTGCCAGCAGCCGCGGGACGATTGAGCAGTACTTC	CASSRGTIEQYF
TRBV28	TRBJ2-2	TRBD1	few	TGTGCCAGCAGTTTAAGGGGGCTCGGCGCCGGGGAGCTGTTTTTT	CASSLRGLGAGELFF
TRBV11-2	TRBJ2-7	TRBD1	.	TGTGCCAGCAGCTTTGGGACAGCCTACGAGCAGTACTTC	CASSFGTAYEQYF
TRBV2	TRBJ1-4	.	.	TGTGCCAGCAGTGACCGACAGTCCAATGAAAAACTGTTTTTT	CASSDRQSNEKLFF
TRBV28	TRBJ1-5	TRBD1	.	TGTGCCAGCAGTCGGTCCAGGGGGTATAGCAATCAGCCCCAGCATTTT	CASSRSRGYSNQPQHF
TRBV12-3/TRBV12-4	TRBJ2-2	.	.	TGTGCCAGCCAGCGCGCCGGGGAGCTGTTTTTT	CASQRAGELFF
TRBV5-1	TRBJ1-2	.	few	TGCGCCAGCAGCTTGGGTTCGAGACAGATAAATAACTATGGCTACACCTTC	CASSLGSRQINNYGYTF
TRBV7-2	TRBJ1-2	.	.	TGTGCCAGCAGCTTAGCAGGGGCAAATGGCTACACCTTC	CASSLAGANGYTF
TRBV5-1	TRBJ2-5	.	.	TGCGCCAGCAAAGGCGGGACAGCTCAAGAGACCCAGTACTTC	CASKGGTAQETQYF